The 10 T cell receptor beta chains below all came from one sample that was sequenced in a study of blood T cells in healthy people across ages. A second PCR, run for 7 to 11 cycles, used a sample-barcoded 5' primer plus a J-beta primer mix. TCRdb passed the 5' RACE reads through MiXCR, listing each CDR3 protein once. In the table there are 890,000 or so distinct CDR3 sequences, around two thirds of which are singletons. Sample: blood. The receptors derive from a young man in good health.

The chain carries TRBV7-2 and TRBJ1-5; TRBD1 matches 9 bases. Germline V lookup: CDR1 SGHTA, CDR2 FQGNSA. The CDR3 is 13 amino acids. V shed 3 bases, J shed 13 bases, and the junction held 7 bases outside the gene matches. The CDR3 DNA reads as TGTGCCAGCAGCTTTTCGGGACAGGGAGCACAGCATTTT. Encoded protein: CASSFSGQGAQHF. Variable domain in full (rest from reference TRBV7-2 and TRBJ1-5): GAGVSQSPSNKVTEKGKDVELRCDPISGHTALYWYRQSLGQGLEFLIYFQGNSAPDKSGLPSDRFSAERTGGSVSTLTIQRTQQEDSAVYLCASSFSGQGAQHFGDGTRLSIL.

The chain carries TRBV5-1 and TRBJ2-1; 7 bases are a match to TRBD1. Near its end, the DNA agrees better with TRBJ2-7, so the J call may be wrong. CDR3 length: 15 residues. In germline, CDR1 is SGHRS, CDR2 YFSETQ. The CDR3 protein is CASSLGGQFSYEQYF. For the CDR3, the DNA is TGCGCCAGCAGCTTGGGGGGACAGTTCTCCTACGAGCAGTACTTC.

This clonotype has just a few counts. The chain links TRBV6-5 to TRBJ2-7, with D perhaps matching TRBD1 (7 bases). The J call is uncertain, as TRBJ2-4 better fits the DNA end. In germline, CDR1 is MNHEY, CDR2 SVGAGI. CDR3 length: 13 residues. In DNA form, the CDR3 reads TGTGCCAGCAGGGAGGGGGCGAGGAACATTCAGTACTTC. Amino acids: CASREGARNIQYF.

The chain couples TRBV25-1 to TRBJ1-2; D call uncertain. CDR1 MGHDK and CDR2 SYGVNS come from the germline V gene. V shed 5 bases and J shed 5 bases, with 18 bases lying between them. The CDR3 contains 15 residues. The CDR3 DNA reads TGTGCCAGCAGTAACCGATACGGGGTAGAGTATGGCTACACCTTC. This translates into CASSNRYGVEYGYTF.

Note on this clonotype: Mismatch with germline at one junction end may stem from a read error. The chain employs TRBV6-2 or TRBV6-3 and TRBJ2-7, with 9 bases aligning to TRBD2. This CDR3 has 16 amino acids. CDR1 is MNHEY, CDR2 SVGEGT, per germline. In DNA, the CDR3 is TGTGCCGGCAGTTACTCGAGGCTAGCGGGAACCTACGAGCAGTACTTC. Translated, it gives CAGSYSRLAGTYEQYF.

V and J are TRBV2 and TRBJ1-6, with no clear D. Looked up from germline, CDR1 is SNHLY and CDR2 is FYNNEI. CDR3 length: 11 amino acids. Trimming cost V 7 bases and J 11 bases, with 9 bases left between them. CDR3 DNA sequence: TGTGCCAGCACCAAGCGGCCACCCCTCCACTTT. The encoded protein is CASTKRPPLHF.

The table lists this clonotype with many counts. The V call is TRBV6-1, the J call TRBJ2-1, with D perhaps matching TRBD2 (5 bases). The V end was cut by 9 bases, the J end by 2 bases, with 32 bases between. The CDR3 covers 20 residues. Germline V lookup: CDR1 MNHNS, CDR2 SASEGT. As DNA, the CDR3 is TGTGCCAGGACGAGACCGGCGATACGCACGAAGGGAGTTACCTACAATGAGCAGTTCTTC. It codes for CARTRPAIRTKGVTYNEQFF.

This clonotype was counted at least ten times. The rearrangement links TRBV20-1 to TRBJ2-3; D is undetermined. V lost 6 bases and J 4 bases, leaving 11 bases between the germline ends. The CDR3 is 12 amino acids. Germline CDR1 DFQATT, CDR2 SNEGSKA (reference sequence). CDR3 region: CSAQESADTQYF. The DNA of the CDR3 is TGCAGTGCCCAGGAAAGCGCAGATACGCAGTATTTT.

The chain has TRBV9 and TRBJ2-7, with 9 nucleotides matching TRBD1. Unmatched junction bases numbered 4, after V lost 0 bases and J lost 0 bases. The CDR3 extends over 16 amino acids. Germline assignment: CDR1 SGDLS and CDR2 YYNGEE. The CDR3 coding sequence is TGTGCCAGCAGCGTAGGCGACAGGGGGATCTCCTACGAGCAGTACTTC. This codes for CASSVGDRGISYEQYF.

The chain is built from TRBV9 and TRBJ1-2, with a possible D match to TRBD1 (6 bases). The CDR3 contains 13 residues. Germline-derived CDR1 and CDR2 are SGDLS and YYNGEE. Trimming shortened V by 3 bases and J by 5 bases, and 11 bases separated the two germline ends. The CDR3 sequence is CASSGGGQYGYTF. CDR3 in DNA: TGTGCCAGCAGCGGAGGGGGGCAGTATGGCTACACCTTC. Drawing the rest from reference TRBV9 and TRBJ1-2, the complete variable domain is DSGVTQTPKHLITATGQRVTLRCSPRSGDLSVYWYQQSLDQGLQFLIQYYNGEERAKGNILERFSAQQFPDLHSELNLSSLELGDSALYFCASSGGGQYGYTFGSGTRLTVV.